The TCR beta chain described here comes from a study of response to subunit inactivated influenza vaccine. The CDR3 runs 14 residues. The V end was cut by 6 bases, the J end by 5 bases, with 15 bases between. From germline, CDR1 is MNHEY and CDR2 SMNVEV (reference sequence). One entry per CDR3 protein, called by TCRdb with MiXCR from the RT-PCR reads. The data hold more than 150,000 distinct CDR3 sequences, with approximately 9.2% observed a single time. The sequence was obtained from a man over 45 who received an inactivated influenza vaccine. The source material was non-naive T cells sorted from PBMCs, sampled on the day of vaccination. The V call is TRBV27, the J call TRBJ2-3, with D perhaps given as TRBD1 or TRBD2 (6 bases each). As DNA, the CDR3 is TGTGCCAGCAGCCCCCGGGGGCGGGGAGATACGCAGTATTTT. It specifies CASSPRGRGDTQYF.